These 16 T cell receptor beta chains originate from one sample sequenced in a study of blood T cell repertoires in COVID-19. Profiling relied on immunoSEQ multiplex PCR, and the TCRdb table lists in-frame clones only, not all of them. Found here are about 160,000 clones, around 83% of them singletons; the top ten hold 3.6%. Sample: PBMCs or T cells enriched from blood (not recorded which). The receptors were gathered from a woman between 50 and 59 years old in a cohort exposed to, infected with or recovered from COVID-19 (not recorded which).

This chain joins TRBV5-1 and TRBJ2-1; TRBD2 agrees at 8 bases. The J segment lost 9 bases and the V segment lost 0 bases, leaving 11 bases of the junction unmatched. Germline V gene lookup returns CDR1 SGHRS and CDR2 YFSETQ. There are 16 residues in the CDR3. CDR3 protein: CASSLAIGTRGFEQFF. The CDR3, as DNA: TGCGCCAGCAGCTTGGCCATCGGGACTAGGGGTTTTGAGCAGTTCTTC.

The chain joins TRBV19 to TRBJ2-3; 7 positions match TRBD1. Trimming cost V 4 bases and J 5 bases; bases outside gene matches: 12. CDR1 is LNHDA and CDR2 is SQIVND in the germline V gene (reference sequence). The CDR3 loop spans 16 amino acids. CDR3 sequence reads: CASSSRQGNGEDTQYF. For the CDR3, the DNA is TGTGCCAGTAGTAGCCGACAGGGAAACGGTGAAGATACGCAGTATTTT.

V is TRBV5-1 and J is TRBJ1-1; D is possibly TRBD1 (6 bases). Trimming took 0 bases from V and 0 from J, leaving 9 bases between them. CDR1 is SGHRS, CDR2 YFSETQ, per germline. The CDR3 consists of 15 residues. The CDR3 bases are TGCGCCAGCAGCTTGGTGCCAGGGGTGAACACTGAAGCTTTCTTT. It codes for CASSLVPGVNTEAFF.

The chain uses TRBV19 and TRBJ1-1; D might be TRBD1 (5 bases). The CDR3 consists of 14 residues. V was trimmed by 3 bases and J by 3 bases, leaving 11 bases between them. Germline CDR1 LNHDA, CDR2 SQIVND (reference sequence). CDR3 DNA sequence: TGTGCCAGTAGTATTAGCAGGGTGGACACTGAAGCTTTCTTT. It yields the protein CASSISRVDTEAFF.

CDR3 DNA: TGTGCCAGCAGGGATACGGACAGGTTCACTGAAGCTTTCTTT. This encodes CASRDTDRFTEAFF. The genes are TRBV6-4 and TRBJ1-1; 7 bases align to TRBD1. The CDR3 runs to 14 residues. V lost 6 bases to trimming and J lost 4 bases; unmatched junction nucleotides: 8. CDR1 is MRHNA, CDR2 SNTAGT, per germline.

The J gene is TRBJ2-1, the V gene TRBV29-1; TRBD2 might be the D (5 bases). The CDR3 covers 13 residues. The germline V gene encodes CDR1 SQVTM and CDR2 ANQGSEA. V was cut by 4 bases and J by 6 bases, with 13 bases left in between. The CDR3 region has the DNA TGCAGCGTTGCAGCGGCAGCCCGCAATGAGCAGTTCTTC. Translated: CSVAAAARNEQFF.

The V and J genes are TRBV7-2 and TRBJ2-3; unclear D gene. V lost 4 bases to trimming and J lost 2 bases, with 7 bases between them. CDR3 length: 13 amino acids. The germline V gene encodes CDR1 SGHTA and CDR2 FQGNSA. In DNA, the CDR3 is TGTGCCAGCAGCTCCCCCCTCACAGATACGCAGTATTTT. Its protein product is CASSSPLTDTQYF.

This chain joins TRBV3-1 (or the pseudogene TRBV3-2) and TRBJ1-5; D unclear. Germline CDR1 and CDR2: LGHDT and YNNKEL (reference sequence). With 1 base removed from V and 0 bases from J, the gap between germline ends came to 4 bases. The CDR3 loop spans 14 amino acids. The CDR3 spells CASSQGYSNQPQHF. CDR3 in DNA: TGTGCCAGCAGCCAAGGTTATAGCAATCAGCCCCAGCATTTT.

The rearrangement uses TRBV3-1 (or the pseudogene TRBV3-2) and TRBJ1-3; D call uncertain. The CDR3 is 13 residues long. The germline V gene encodes CDR1 LGHDT and CDR2 YNNKEL (reference sequence). V was trimmed by 8 bases and J by 0 bases, leaving 8 bases between them. The CDR3 spells CASEGSSGNTIYF. CDR3 sequence (DNA): TGTGCCAGCGAGGGAAGCTCTGGAAACACCATATATTTT.

This chain connects TRBV11-2 to TRBJ2-3; TRBD2 matches at 9 bases. V dropped 3 bases and J dropped 3; count of bases not matched to a gene: 4. The germline CDR1 and CDR2 sequences are SGHAT and FQNNGV. The length of the CDR3 is 15 residues. The CDR3 region is CASSFQRGVTDTQYF. Here the CDR3 DNA reads TGTGCCAGCAGCTTTCAGCGGGGGGTGACAGATACGCAGTATTTT.

V and J are TRBV19 and TRBJ2-7; 7 positions agree with TRBD1. This CDR3 has 15 amino acids. The V and J ends lost 1 base and 1 base, in that order; junction bases with no gene match: 4. CDR1 LNHDA and CDR2 SQIVND come from the germline V gene (reference sequence). CDR3 sequence: CASSIVRGQSYEQYF. The CDR3 DNA is TGTGCCAGTAGTATAGTAAGGGGGCAATCCTACGAGCAGTACTTC.

The table lists this clone with a count of one. The rearrangement uses TRBV19 and TRBJ2-3; possibly TRBD1 for D (5 bases). V dropped 7 bases and J dropped 1 base, with 12 bases sitting between them. The CDR3 loop spans 14 amino acids. Germline V CDR1 and CDR2: LNHDA, SQIVND (reference sequence). This chain's CDR3 is CASTAGPRTDTQYF. CDR3 nucleotide sequence: TGTGCCAGTACTGCAGGGCCTCGCACAGATACGCAGTATTTT.

CDR3 sequence (DNA): TGTGCCATCAGTGGAGTTAATAGCAATCAGCCCCAGCATTTT. As protein: CAISGVNSNQPQHF. The chain employs TRBV10-3 and TRBJ1-5, with D unclear. This CDR3 is built from 14 residues. The V gene's germline CDR1 is ENHRY and CDR2 SYGVKD. V shed 4 bases and J shed 0 bases, with 7 bases lying between them.

The V gene is TRBV29-1, the J gene TRBJ1-4; 9 bases match TRBD1. V dropped 8 bases and J dropped 7; count of bases not matched to a gene: 5. The CDR3 contains 12 residues. Germline V CDR1 and CDR2: SQVTM, ANQGSEA. CDR3 DNA: TGCAGCTTCTCGGGACAGGGTGAAAAACTGTTTTTT. Protein product: CSFSGQGEKLFF. The full variable domain, in which reference TRBV29-1 and TRBJ1-4 provide the parts outside the CDR3, is SAVISQKPSRDICQRGTSLTIQCQVDSQVTMMFWYRQQPGQSLTLIATANQGSEATYESGFVIDKFPISRPNLTFSTLTVSNMSPEDSSIYLCSFSGQGEKLFFGSGTQLSVL.

V and J are TRBV5-4 and TRBJ2-3, with 11 bases matching TRBD2. V dropped 5 bases and J dropped 6; count of bases not matched to a gene: 5. Per the germline V gene, CDR1 is SGHNT and CDR2 is YYREEE (reference sequence). The CDR3 loop spans 14 amino acids. The CDR3 nucleotides read TGTGCCAGCAGGGGGGGACTAGCGGAGGATACGCAGTATTTT. Amino acid sequence: CASRGGLAEDTQYF. Complete variable domain (other parts from reference TRBV5-4 and TRBJ2-3): ETGVTQSPTHLIKTRGQQVTLRCSSQSGHNTVSWYQQALGQGPQFIFQYYREEENGRGNFPPRFSGLQFPNYSSELNVNALELDDSALYLCASRGGLAEDTQYFGPGTRLTVL.

The chain is built from TRBV5-6 and TRBJ1-5; tentatively, D is TRBD1 (5 bases). There are 14 residues in the CDR3. V was pared by 2 bases and J by 5 bases, with 11 bases between. Looked up from germline, CDR1 is SGHDT and CDR2 is YYEEEE. CDR3 bases: TGTGCCAGCAGCTTTGGGCAGGGTTATCAGCCCCAGCATTTT. Its translation: CASSFGQGYQPQHF.